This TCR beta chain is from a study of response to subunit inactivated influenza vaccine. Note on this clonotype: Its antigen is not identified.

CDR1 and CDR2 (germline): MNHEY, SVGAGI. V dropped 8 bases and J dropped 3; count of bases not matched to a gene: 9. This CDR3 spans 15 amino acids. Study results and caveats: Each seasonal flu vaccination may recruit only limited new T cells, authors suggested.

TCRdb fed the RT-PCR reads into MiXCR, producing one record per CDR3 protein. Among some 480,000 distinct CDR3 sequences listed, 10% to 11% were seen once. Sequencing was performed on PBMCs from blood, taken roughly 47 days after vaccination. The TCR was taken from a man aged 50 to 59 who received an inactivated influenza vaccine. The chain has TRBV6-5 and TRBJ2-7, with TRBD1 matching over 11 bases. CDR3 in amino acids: CASCNRDRGGYEQYF. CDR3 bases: TGTGCCAGCTGTAACCGGGACAGGGGGGGCTACGAGCAGTACTTC.